This paragraph reports one TCR beta chain. Its target is unknown. Using constant-segment primers, 5'RACE produced TCR alpha and TCR beta cDNA libraries carrying sample barcodes and UMIs. TCRdb reanalysed the 5' RACE reads using MiXCR and keeps one entry per CDR3 protein. The repertoire consists of some 65,000 distinct CDR3 sequences, with over 15% occurring once and the leading ten covering 25% to 35%. This CDR3 contains 14 residues. Germline V CDR1 and CDR2: MGHRA, YSYEKL. V was trimmed by 0 bases and J by 3 bases, leaving 8 bases between them. The data were taken from a study of T-cell memory formation after mild COVID-19. Study in general: Most TCR clusters belonged to a single donor. Study results and limitations: A balance of CD4 and CD8 characterized clones contracting day 15 to 85, whereas later expanders leaned CD4+. Of the contracting clones, CD4+ ones lay mainly in CM and EM, and CD8+ ones in EMRA.

Material: PBMCs or a T cell subset sorted from them (not recorded which). This TCR derives from an adult woman who had mild COVID-19 (a few samples of this study predate the infection). Cell type and time point are not known. J is TRBJ2-5 and V is TRBV4-1, with D unresolved. CDR3 protein: CASSQEEFKETQYF. CDR3 coding DNA: TGCGCCAGCAGCCAAGAAGAATTTAAAGAGACCCAGTACTTC.